Sequencing of this T cell receptor (beta chain) was carried out in a study of CD8 T cells in Susac syndrome. The study sequenced TCR beta in blood CD8+ and CD4+ T cells. Unmatched junction bases numbered 11, after V lost 4 bases and J lost 4 bases. There are 17 residues in the CDR3. Germline V gene lookup returns CDR1 MDHEN and CDR2 SYDVKM. Details on this clonotype: The antigen is undetermined.

Random hexamers served to reverse transcribe roughly 0.5 to 1 ug RNA. TCRdb independently ran MiXCR on the immunoSEQ multiplex PCR reads; one entry per CDR3 protein. This sample has approximately 260,000 distinct CDR3 sequences, with about 96% found just once. Study results and limitations: Clonal expansion was absent from the CD4+ T cell repertoires in Susac syndrome. By the study's own acknowledgment, its TCR sequencing and HLA analysis included relatively few individuals.

V and J are TRBV28 and TRBJ1-3; 9 bases line up with TRBD1. The sample was CD4+ T cells from PBMCs. This sequence originates from a human donor with Susac syndrome. CDR3: CASSSRTGVFGGNTIYF. The DNA for the CDR3 is TGTGCCAGCAGTTCCCGGACAGGGGTTTTTGGAGGAAACACCATATATTTT.